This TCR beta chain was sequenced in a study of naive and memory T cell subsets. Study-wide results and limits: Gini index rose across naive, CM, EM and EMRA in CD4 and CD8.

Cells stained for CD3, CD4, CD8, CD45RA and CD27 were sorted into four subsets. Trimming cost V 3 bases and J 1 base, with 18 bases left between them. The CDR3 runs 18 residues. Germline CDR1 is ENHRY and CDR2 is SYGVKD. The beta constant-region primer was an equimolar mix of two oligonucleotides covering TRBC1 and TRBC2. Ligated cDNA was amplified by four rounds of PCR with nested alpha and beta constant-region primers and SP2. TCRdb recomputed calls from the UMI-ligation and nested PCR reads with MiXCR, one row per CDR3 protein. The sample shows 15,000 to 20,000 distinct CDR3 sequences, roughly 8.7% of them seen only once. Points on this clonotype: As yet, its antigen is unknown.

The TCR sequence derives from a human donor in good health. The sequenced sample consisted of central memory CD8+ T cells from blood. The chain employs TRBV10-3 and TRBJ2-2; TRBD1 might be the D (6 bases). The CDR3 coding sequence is TGTGCCATCAGTGATTGGGGGCTCGCACATTGGAACACCGGGGAGCTGTTTTTT. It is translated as CAISDWGLAHWNTGELFF.